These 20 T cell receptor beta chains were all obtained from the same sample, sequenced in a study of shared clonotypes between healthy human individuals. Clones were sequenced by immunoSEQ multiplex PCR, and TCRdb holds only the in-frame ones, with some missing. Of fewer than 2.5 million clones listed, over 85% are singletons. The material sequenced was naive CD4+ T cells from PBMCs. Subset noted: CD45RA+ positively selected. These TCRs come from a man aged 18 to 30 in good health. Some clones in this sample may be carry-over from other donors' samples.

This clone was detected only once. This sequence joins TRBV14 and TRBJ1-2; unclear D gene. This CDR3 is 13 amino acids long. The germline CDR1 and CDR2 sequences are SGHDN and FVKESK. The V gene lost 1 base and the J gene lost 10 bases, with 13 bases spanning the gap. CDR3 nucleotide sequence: TGTGCCAGCAGCCAAGGGGCCAGAGAGGACTACACCTTC. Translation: CASSQGAREDYTF.

In DNA, the CDR3 is TGTGCCAGCAGCTTAGATCGGCCGAGGGACATGAACACTGAAGCTTTCTTT. It translates to CASSLDRPRDMNTEAFF. The chain is built from TRBV7-8 and TRBJ1-1, with D possibly being TRBD1 (6 bases). Germline CDR1 reads SGHVS; CDR2 reads FQNEAQ. Trimming shortened V by 1 base and J by 0 bases, and 15 bases separated the two germline ends. The CDR3 is 17 amino acids.

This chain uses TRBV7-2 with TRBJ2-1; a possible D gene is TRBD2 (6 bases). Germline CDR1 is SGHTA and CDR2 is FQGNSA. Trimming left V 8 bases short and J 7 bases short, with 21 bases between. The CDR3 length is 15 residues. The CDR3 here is CASAILGLIQNEQFF. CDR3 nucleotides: TGTGCCAGCGCGATCTTGGGACTTATTCAGAATGAGCAGTTCTTC. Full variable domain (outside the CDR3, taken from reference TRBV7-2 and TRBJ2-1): GAGVSQSPSNKVTEKGKDVELRCDPISGHTALYWYRQSLGQGLEFLIYFQGNSAPDKSGLPSDRFSAERTGGSVSTLTIQRTQQEDSAVYLCASAILGLIQNEQFFGPGTRLTVL.

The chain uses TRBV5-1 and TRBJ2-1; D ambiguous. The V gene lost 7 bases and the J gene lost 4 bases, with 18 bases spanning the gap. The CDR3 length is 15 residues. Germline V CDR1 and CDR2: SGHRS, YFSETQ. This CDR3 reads CASATSEPRYNEQFF. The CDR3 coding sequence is TGCGCCAGCGCGACATCGGAGCCCCGGTACAATGAGCAGTTCTTC.

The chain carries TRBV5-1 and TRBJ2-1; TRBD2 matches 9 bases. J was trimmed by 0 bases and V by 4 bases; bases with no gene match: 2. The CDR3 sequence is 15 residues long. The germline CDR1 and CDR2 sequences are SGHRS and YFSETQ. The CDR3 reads CASSNSGGSYNEQFF. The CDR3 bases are TGCGCCAGCAGCAATAGCGGGGGCTCCTACAATGAGCAGTTCTTC.

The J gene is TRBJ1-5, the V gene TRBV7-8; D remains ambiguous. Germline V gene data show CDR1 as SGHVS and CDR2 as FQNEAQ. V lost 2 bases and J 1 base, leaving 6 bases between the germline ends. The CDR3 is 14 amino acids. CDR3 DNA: TGTGCCAGCAGCTTAACCGAGAGCAATCAGCCCCAGCATTTT. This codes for CASSLTESNQPQHF.

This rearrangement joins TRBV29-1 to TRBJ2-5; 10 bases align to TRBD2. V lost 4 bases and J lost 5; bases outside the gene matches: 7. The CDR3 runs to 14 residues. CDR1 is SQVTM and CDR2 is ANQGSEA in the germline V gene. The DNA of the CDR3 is TGCAGCGTTGTTCAGGTGACTAGCGGGGAGACCCAGTACTTC. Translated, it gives CSVVQVTSGETQYF.

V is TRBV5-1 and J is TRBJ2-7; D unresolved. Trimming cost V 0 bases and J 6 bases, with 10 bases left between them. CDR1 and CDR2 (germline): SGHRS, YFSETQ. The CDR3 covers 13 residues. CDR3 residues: CASSLDITAEQYF. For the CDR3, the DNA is TGCGCCAGCAGCTTGGACATTACGGCCGAGCAGTACTTC.

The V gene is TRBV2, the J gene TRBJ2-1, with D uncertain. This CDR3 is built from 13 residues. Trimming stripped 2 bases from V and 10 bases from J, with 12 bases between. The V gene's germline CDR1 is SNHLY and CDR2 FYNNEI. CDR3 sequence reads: CASSETLPQEQFF. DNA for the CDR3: TGTGCCAGCAGTGAAACTTTGCCCCAAGAGCAGTTCTTC.

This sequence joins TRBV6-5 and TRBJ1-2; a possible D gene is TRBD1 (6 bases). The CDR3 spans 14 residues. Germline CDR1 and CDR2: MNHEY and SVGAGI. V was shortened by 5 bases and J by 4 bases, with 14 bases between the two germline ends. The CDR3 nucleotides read TGTGCCAGCAGTGCGGGACACCATCTCTATGGCTACACCTTC. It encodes CASSAGHHLYGYTF.

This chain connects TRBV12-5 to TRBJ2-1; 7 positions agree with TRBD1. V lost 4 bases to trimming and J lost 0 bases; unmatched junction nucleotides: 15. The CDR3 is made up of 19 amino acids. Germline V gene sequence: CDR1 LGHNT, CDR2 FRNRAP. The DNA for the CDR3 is TGTGCTAGTGGTTCCTGGACAGGTTTTTGGGACAACTCCTACAATGAGCAGTTCTTC. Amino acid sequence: CASGSWTGFWDNSYNEQFF. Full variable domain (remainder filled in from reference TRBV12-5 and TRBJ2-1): DARVTQTPRHKVTEMGQEVTMRCQPILGHNTVFWYRQTMMQGLELLAYFRNRAPLDDSGMPKDRFSAEMPDATLATLKIQPSEPRDSAVYFCASGSWTGFWDNSYNEQFFGPGTRLTVL.

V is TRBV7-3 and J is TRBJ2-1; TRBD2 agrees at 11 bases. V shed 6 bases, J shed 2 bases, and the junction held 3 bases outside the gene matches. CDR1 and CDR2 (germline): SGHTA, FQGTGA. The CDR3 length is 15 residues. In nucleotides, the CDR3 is TGTGCCAGCAGGCCGACTAGCGGGACCTACAATGAGCAGTTCTTC. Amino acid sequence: CASRPTSGTYNEQFF.

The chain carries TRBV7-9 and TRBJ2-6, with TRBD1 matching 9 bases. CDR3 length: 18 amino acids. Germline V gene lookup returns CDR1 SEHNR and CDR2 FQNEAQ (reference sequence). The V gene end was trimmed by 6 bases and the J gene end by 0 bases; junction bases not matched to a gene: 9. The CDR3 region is CASRKGQGKNSGANVLTF. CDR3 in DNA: TGTGCCAGCAGGAAGGGACAGGGAAAAAACTCTGGGGCCAACGTCCTGACTTTC.

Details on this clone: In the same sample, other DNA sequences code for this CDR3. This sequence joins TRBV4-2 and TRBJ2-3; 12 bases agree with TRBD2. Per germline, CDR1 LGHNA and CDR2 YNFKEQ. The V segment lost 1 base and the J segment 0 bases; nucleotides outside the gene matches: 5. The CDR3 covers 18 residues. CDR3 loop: CASSQVGLAGGSTDTQYF. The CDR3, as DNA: TGTGCCAGCAGCCAAGTCGGGCTAGCGGGAGGGAGCACAGATACGCAGTATTTT.

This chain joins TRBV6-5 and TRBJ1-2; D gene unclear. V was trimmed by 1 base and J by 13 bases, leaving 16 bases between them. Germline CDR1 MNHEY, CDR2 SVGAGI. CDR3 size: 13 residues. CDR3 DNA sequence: TGTGCCAGCAGTTACTTCTCGGGAGGTCTCCTCACCTTC. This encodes CASSYFSGGLLTF.

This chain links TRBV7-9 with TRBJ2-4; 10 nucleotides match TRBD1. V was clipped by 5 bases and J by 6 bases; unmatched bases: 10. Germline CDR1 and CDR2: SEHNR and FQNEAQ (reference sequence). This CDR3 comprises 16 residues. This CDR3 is CASSARQGARGNIQYF. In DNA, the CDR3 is TGTGCCAGCAGCGCGCGACAGGGGGCGCGAGGAAACATTCAGTACTTC.

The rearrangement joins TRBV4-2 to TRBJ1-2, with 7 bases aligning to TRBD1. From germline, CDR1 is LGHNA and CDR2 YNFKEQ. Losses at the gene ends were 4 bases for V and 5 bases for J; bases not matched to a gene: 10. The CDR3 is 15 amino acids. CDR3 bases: TGTGCCAGCAGCCGCACGGGGACAGAAAAATATGGCTACACCTTC. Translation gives CASSRTGTEKYGYTF.

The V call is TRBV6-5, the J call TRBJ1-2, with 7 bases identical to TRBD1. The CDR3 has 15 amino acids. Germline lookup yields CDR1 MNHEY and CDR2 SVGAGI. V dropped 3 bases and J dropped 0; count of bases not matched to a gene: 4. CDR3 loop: CASSYGTVSNYGYTF. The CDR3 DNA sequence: TGTGCCAGCAGTTATGGGACAGTCTCTAACTATGGCTACACCTTC.

The CDR3 here is CASSLAALADFYEQYF. The CDR3 region has the DNA TGTGCCAGCAGCTTGGCGGCTCTAGCGGATTTCTACGAGCAGTACTTC. J is TRBJ2-7 and V is TRBV5-5; 7 positions match TRBD2. V dropped 0 bases and J dropped 3; count of bases not matched to a gene: 9. Germline-derived CDR1 and CDR2 are SGHKS and YYEKEE (reference sequence). The CDR3 has 16 amino acids.

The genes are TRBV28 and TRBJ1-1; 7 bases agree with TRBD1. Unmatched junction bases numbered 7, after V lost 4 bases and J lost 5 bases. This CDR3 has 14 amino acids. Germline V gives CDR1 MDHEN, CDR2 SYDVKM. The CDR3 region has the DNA TGTGCCAGCAGTTCCACGGGACAGAGTACTGAAGCTTTCTTT. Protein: CASSSTGQSTEAFF.